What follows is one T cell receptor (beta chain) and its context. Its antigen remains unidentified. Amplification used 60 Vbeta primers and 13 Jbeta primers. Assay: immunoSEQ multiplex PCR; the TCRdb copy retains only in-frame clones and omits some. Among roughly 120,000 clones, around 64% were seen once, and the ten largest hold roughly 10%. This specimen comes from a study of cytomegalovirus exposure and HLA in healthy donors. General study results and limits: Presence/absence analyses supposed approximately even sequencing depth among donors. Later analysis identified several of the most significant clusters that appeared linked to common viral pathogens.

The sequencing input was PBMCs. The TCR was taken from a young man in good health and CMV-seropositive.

The CDR3 reads CASSLDGGPSYEQYF. CDR3 DNA sequence: TGTGCCAGCAGCTTGGACGGGGGGCCCTCCTACGAGCAGTACTTC. V gene TRBV5-4 combines with J gene TRBJ2-7; tentatively, D is TRBD2 (7 bases). The germline gives CDR1 SGHNT, CDR2 YYREEE (reference sequence). The CDR3 extends over 15 amino acids. Trimming took 0 bases from V and 0 from J, leaving 10 bases between them.